This TCR beta chain was obtained from a study of cytomegalovirus exposure and HLA in healthy donors. Study results and limitations: In terms of immune exposure information, only CMV serostatus was available.

Comment on this clone: Its antigen is currently unknown.

The PCR was carried out with 60 Vbeta primers and 13 Jbeta primers. TCRdb keeps only in-frame clones here, not all; method: immunoSEQ multiplex PCR. The sample has around 150,000 clones; approximately 80% are singletons. The donors were healthy bone marrow donors. Trimming cost V 6 bases and J 6 bases; bases outside gene matches: 14. Germline V gene sequence: CDR1 MDHEN, CDR2 SYDVKM. This CDR3 region has 16 residues. Sequences were obtained from PBMCs. The genes are TRBV28 and TRBJ2-1; TRBD1 matches at 7 bases. This clonotype was obtained from a man aged 50-60 years in good health and CMV-seropositive. In DNA form, the CDR3 reads TGTGCCAGCAGACCGATGACAGGGATCAGCATCAATGAGCAGTTCTTC. Protein product: CASRPMTGISINEQFF.